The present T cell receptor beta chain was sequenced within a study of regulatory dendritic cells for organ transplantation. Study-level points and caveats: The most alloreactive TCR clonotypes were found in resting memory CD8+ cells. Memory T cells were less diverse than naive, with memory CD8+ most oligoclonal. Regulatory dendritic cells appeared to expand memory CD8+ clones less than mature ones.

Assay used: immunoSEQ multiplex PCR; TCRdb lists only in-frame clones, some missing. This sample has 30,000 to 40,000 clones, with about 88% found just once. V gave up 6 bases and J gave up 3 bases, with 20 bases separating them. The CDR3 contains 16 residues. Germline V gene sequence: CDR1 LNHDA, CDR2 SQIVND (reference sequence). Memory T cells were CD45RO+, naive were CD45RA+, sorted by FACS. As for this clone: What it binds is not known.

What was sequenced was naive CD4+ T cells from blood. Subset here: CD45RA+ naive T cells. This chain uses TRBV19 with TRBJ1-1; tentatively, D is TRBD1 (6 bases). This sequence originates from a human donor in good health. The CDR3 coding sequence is TGTGCCAGTAGCGCCGTAGGCCGGGGGCGGGACACTGAAGCTTTCTTT. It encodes CASSAVGRGRDTEAFF.